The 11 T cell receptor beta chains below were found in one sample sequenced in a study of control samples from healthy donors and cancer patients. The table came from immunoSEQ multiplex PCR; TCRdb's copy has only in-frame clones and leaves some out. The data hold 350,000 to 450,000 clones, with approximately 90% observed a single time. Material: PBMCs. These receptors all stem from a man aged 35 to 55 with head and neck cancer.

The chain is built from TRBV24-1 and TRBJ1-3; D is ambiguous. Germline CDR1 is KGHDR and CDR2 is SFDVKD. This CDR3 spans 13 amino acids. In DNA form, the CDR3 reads TGTGCTAAGAAGGTGGGATCCGGAAACACCATATATTTT. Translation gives CAKKVGSGNTIYF.

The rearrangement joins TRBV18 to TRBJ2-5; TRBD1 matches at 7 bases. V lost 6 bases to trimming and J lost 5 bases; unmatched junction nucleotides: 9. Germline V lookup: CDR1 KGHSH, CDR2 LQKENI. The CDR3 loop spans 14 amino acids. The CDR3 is CASSDRRPTETQYF. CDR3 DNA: TGTGCCAGCTCGGACAGGCGACCGACGGAGACCCAGTACTTC.

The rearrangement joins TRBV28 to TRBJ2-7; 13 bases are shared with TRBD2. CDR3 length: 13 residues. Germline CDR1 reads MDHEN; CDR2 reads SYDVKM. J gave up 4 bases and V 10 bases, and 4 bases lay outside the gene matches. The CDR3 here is CATRLAGGYEQYF. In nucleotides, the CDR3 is TGTGCCACTCGACTAGCGGGGGGTTACGAGCAGTACTTC.

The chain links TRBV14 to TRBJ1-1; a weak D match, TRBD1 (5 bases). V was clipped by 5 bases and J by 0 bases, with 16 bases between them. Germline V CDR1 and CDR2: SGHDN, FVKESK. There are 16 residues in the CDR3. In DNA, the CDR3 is TGTGCCAGCAGCAGGGGCGGTACAGGCATGAACACTGAAGCTTTCTTT. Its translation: CASSRGGTGMNTEAFF.

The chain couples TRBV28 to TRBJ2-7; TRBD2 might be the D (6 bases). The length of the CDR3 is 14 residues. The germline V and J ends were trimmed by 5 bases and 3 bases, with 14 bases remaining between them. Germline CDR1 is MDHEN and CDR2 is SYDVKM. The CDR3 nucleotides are TGTGCCAGCAGTCAAAATACCGGGGGCTACGAGCAGTACTTC. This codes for CASSQNTGGYEQYF.

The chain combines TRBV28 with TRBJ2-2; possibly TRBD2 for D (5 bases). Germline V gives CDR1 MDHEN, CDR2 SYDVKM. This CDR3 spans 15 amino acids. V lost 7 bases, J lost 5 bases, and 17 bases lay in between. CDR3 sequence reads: CASTPGLGFTGELFF. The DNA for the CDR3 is TGTGCCAGCACCCCGGGGTTGGGATTTACCGGGGAGCTGTTTTTT. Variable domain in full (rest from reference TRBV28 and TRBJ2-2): DVKVTQSSRYLVKRTGEKVFLECVQDMDHENMFWYRQDPGLGLRLIYFSYDVKMKEKGDIPEGYSVSREKKERFSLILESASTNQTSMYLCASTPGLGFTGELFFGEGSRLTVL.

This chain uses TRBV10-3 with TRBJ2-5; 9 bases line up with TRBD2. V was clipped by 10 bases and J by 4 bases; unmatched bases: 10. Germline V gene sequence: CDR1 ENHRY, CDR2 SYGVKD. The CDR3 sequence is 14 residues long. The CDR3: CATRPGLAGETQYF. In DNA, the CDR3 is TGTGCCACGAGGCCGGGACTAGCAGGAGAGACCCAGTACTTC.

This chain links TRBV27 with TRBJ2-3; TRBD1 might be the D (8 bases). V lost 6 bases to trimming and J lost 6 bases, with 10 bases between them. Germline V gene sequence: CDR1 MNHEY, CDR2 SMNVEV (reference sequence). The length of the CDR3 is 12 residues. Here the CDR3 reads CASRQGGDTQYF. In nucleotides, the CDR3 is TGTGCCAGCAGACAGGGGGGGGATACGCAGTATTTT.

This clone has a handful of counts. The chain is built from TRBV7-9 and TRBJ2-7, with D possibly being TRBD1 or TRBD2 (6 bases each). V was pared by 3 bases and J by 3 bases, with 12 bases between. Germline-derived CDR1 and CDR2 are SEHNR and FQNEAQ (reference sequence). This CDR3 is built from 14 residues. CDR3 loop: CASSFGGGNYEQYF. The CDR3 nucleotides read TGTGCCAGCAGCTTCGGAGGGGGAAACTACGAGCAGTACTTC.

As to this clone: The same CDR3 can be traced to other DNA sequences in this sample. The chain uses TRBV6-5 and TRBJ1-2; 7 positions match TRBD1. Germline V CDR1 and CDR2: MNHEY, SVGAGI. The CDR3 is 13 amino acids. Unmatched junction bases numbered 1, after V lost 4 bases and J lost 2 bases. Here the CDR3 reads CASSSGQNYGYTF. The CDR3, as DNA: TGTGCCAGCAGTTCGGGACAGAACTATGGCTACACCTTC.

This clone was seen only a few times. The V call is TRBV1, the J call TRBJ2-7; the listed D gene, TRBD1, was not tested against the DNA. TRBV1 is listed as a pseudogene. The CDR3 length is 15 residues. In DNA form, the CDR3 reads TGCACCAGCAGCGGGAAGGGGGAAGGAGGCTACGAGCAGTACTTC. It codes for CTSSGKGEGGYEQYF.